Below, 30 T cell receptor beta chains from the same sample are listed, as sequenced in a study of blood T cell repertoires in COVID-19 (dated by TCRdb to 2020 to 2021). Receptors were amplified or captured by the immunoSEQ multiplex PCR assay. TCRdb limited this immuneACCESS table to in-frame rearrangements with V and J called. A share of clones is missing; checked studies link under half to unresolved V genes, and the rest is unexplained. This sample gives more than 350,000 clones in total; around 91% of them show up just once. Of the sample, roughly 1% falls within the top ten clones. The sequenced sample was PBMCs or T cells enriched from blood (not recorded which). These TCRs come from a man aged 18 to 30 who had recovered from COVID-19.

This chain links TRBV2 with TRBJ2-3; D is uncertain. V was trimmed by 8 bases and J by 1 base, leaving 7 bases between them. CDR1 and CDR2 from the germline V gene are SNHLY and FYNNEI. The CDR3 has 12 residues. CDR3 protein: CASDLGTDTQYF. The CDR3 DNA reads TGTGCCAGCGATTTAGGCACAGATACGCAGTATTTT.

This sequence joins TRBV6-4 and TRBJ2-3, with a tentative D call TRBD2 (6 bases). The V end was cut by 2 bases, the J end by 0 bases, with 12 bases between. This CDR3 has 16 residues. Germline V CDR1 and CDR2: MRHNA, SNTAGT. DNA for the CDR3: TGTGCCAGCAGTGACCTTAGCGGATCTAGCACAGATACGCAGTATTTT. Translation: CASSDLSGSSTDTQYF.

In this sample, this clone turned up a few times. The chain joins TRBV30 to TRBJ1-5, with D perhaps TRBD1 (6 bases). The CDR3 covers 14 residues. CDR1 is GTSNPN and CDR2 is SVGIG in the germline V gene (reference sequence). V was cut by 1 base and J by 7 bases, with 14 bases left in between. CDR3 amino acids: CAWSAVTGKQPQHF. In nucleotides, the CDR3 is TGTGCCTGGAGTGCCGTTACAGGGAAACAGCCCCAGCATTTT. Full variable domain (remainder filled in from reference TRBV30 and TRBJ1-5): SQTIHQWPATLVQPVGSPLSLECTVEGTSNPNLYWYRQAAGRGLQLLFYSVGIGQISSEVPQNLSASRPQDRQFILSSKKLLLSDSGFYLCAWSAVTGKQPQHFGDGTRLSIL.

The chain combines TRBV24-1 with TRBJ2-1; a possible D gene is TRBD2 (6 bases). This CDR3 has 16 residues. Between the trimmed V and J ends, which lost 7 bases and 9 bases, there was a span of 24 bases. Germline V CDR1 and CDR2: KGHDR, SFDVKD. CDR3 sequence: CATRSGVPNAYGEQFF. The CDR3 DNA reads TGTGCCACCAGGTCGGGAGTCCCGAACGCCTACGGTGAGCAGTTCTTC.

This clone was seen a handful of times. CDR3 region: CSAAPDRGLTGELFF. As DNA, the CDR3 is TGCAGCGCTGCCCCGGACAGGGGGCTAACCGGGGAGCTGTTTTTT. This rearrangement joins TRBV29-1 to TRBJ2-2, with 11 bases lining up with TRBD1. CDR3 length: 15 amino acids. Trimming removed 7 bases from V and 5 bases from J; junction bases left unmatched: 9. Germline V lookup: CDR1 SQVTM, CDR2 ANQGSEA.

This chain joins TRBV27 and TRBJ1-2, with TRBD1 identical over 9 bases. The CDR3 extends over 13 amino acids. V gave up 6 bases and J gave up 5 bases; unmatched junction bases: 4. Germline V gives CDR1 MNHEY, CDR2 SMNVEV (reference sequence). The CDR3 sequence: CASSPGQGYGYTF. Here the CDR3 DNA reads TGTGCCAGCAGCCCCGGACAGGGGTATGGCTACACCTTC.

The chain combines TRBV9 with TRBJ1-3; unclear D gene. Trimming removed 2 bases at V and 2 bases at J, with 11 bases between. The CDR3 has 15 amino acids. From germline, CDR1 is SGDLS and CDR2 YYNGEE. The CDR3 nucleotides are TGTGCCAGCAGCGTCGGGGAATTGACTGGAAACACCATATATTTT. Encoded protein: CASSVGELTGNTIYF.

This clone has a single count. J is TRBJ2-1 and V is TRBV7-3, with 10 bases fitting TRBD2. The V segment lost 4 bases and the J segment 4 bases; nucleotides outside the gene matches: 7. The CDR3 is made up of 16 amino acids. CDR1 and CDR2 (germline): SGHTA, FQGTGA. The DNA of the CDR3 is TGTGCCAGCAGCTACTCAACTAGCGGGGCGTACAATGAGCAGTTCTTC. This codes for CASSYSTSGAYNEQFF.

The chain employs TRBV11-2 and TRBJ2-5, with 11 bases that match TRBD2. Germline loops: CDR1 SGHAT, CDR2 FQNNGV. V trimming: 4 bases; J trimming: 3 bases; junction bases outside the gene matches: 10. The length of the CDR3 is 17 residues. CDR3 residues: CASSSGTSGADKETQYF. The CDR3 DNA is TGTGCCAGCAGCTCGGGGACTAGCGGAGCAGATAAAGAGACCCAGTACTTC.

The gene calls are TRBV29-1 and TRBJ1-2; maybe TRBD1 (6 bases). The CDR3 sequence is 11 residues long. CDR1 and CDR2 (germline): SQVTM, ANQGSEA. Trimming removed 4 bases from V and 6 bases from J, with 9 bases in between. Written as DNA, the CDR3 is TGCAGCGTTGGCCAGGGGAATGGCTACACCTTC. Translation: CSVGQGNGYTF.

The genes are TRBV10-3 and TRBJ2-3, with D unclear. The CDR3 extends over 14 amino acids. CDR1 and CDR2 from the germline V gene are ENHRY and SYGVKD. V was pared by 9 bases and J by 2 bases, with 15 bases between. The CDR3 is CAISDLLFTDTQYF. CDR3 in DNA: TGTGCCATATCCGACTTGCTCTTCACAGATACGCAGTATTTT.

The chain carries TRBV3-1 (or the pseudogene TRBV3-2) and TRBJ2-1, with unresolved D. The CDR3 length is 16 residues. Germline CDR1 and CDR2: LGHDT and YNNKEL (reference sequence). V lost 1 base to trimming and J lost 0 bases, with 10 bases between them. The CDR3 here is CASSQVLLSSYNEQFF. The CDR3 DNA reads TGTGCCAGCAGCCAAGTACTGCTAAGCTCCTACAATGAGCAGTTCTTC.

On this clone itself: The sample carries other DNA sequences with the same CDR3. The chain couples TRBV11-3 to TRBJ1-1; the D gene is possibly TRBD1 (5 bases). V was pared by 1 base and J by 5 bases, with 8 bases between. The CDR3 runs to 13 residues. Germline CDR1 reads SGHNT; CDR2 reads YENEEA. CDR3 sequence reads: CASSLAGVTEAFF. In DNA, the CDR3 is TGTGCCAGCAGCTTAGCGGGGGTGACTGAAGCTTTCTTT. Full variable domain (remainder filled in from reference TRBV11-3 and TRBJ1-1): EAGVVQSPRYKIIEKKQPVAFWCNPISGHNTLYWYLQNLGQGPELLIRYENEEAVDDSQLPKDRFSAERLKGVDSTLKIQPAELGDSAVYLCASSLAGVTEAFFGQGTRLTVV.

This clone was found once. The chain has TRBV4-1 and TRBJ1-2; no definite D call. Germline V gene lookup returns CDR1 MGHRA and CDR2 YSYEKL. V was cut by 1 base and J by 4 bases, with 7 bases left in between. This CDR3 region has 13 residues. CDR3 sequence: CASSQGGLYGYTF. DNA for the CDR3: TGCGCCAGCAGCCAAGGAGGACTCTATGGCTACACCTTC.

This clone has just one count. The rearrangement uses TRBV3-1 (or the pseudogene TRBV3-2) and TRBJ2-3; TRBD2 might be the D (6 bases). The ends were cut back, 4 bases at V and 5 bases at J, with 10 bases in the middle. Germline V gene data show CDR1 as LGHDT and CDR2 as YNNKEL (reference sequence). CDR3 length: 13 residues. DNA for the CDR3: TGTGCCAGCAGCCCGACTAGAGTAGATACGCAGTATTTT. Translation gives CASSPTRVDTQYF.

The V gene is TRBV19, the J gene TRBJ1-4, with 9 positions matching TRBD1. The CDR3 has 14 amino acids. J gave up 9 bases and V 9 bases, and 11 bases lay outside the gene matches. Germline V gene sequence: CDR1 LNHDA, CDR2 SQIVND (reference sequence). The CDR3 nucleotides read TGTGCCAGCCGATCGCCGGGACAGGGTAAAAAACTGTTTTTT. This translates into CASRSPGQGKKLFF.

The CDR3 region has the DNA TGTGCCAGCAGTGGTAGGGGACTAGCAGGGACGCAGTATTTT. This sequence encodes CASSGRGLAGTQYF. V gene TRBV25-1 combines with J gene TRBJ2-3, with 9 nucleotides matching TRBD2. CDR3 length: 14 amino acids. CDR1 is MGHDK and CDR2 is SYGVNS in the germline V gene. The V segment lost 4 bases and the J segment 9 bases; nucleotides outside the gene matches: 8. Based on the CDR3 plus reference TRBV25-1 and TRBJ2-3, the full variable domain is EADIYQTPRYLVIGTGKKITLECSQTMGHDKMYWYQQDPGMELHLIHYSYGVNSTEKGDLSSESTVSRIRTEHFPLTLESARPSHTSQYLCASSGRGLAGTQYFGPGTRLTVL.

CDR3 in amino acids: CASTLDRTNSPLHF. The CDR3 region has the DNA TGTGCCAGCACCCTTGACAGGACTAATTCACCCCTCCACTTT. The chain uses TRBV28 and TRBJ1-6; tentative D call: TRBD1 (6 bases). V dropped 7 bases and J dropped 6 bases, with 13 bases sitting between them. This CDR3 has 14 amino acids. The germline V gene encodes CDR1 MDHEN and CDR2 SYDVKM. The full variable domain, completed using reference TRBV28 and TRBJ1-6, is DVKVTQSSRYLVKRTGEKVFLECVQDMDHENMFWYRQDPGLGLRLIYFSYDVKMKEKGDIPEGYSVSREKKERFSLILESASTNQTSMYLCASTLDRTNSPLHFGNGTRLTVT.

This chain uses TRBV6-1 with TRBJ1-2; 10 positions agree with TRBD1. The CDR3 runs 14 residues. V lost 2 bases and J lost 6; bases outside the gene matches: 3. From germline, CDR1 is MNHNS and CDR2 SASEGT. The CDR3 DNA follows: TGTGCCAGCAGTGAAAGACAGGGGGCGGATGGCTACACCTTC. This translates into CASSERQGADGYTF.

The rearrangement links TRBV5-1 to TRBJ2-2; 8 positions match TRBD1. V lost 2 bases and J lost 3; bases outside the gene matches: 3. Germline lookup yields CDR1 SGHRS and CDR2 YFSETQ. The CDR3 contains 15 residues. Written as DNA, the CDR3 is TGCGCCAGCAGCTTAAGGACAGGGTACACCGGGGAGCTGTTTTTT. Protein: CASSLRTGYTGELFF.

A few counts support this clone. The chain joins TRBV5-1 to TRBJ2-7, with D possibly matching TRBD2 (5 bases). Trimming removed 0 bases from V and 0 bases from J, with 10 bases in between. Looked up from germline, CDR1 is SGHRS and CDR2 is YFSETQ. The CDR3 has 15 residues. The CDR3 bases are TGCGCCAGCAGCTTGGATGAGGGAAGCTCCTACGAGCAGTACTTC. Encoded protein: CASSLDEGSSYEQYF.

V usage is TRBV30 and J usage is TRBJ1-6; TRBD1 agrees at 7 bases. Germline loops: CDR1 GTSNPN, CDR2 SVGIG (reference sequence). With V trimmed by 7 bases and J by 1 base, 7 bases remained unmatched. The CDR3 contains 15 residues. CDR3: CASRKDRSYNSPLHF. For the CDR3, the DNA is TGTGCCTCCCGGAAGGACAGGTCCTATAATTCACCCCTCCACTTT.

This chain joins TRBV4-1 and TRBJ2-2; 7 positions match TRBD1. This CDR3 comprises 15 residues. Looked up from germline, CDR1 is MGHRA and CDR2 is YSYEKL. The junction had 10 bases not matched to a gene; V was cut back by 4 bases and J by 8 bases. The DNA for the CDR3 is TGCGCCAGCAGCCTGCGCGAGGGGGCCTGGGGGGAGCTGTTTTTT. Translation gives CASSLREGAWGELFF.

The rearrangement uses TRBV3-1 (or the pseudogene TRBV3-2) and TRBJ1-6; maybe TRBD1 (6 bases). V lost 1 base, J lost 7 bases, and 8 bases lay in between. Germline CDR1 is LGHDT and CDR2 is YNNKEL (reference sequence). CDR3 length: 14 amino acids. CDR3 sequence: CASSQAQGNSPLHF. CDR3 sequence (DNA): TGTGCCAGCAGCCAAGCGCAGGGGAATTCACCCCTCCACTTT.

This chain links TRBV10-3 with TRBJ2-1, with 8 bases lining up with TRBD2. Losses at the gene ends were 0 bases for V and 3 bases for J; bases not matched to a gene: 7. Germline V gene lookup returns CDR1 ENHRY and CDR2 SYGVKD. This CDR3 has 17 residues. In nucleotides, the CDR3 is TGTGCCATCAGTGAGTCGATTATAGCGGGGATCTACAATGAGCAGTTCTTC. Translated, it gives CAISESIIAGIYNEQFF.

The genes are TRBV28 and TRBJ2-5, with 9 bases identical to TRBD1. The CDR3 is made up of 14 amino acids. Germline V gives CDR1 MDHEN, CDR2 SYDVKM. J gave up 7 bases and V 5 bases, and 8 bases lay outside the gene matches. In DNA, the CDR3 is TGTGCCAGCAGTATAGGACAGGGGACAAGGACCCAGTACTTC. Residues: CASSIGQGTRTQYF.

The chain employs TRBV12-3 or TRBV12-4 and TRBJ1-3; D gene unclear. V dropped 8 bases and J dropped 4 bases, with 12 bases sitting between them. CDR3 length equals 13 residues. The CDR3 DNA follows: TGTGCCAGCCTCCGGGGATCCGGAAACACCATATATTTT. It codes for CASLRGSGNTIYF.

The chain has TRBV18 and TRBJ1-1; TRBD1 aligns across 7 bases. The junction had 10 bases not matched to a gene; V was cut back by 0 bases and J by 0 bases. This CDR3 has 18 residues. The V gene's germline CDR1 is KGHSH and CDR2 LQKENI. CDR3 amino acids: CASSPPAGGRPMNTEAFF. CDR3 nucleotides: TGTGCCAGCTCACCACCGGCAGGGGGGAGACCTATGAACACTGAAGCTTTCTTT.

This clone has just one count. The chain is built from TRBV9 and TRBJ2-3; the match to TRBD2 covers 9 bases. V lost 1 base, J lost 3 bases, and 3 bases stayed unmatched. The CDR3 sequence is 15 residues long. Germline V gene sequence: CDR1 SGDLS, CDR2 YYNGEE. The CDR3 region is CASSVIAGATDTQYF. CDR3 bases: TGTGCCAGCAGCGTAATAGCGGGAGCGACAGATACGCAGTATTTT.

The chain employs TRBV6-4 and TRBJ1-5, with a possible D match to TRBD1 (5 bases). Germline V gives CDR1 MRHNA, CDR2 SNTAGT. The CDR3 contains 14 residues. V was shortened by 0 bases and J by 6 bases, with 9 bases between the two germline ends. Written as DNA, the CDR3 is TGTGCCAGCAGTGACTCCGGGGGGAGTCAGCCCCAGCATTTT. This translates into CASSDSGGSQPQHF.